This is a list of T cell receptor beta chains from one sample in a study of T-cell reconstitution after alpha-beta-depleted transplantation in children. TCRdb independently ran MiXCR on the PCR reads; one entry per CDR3 protein. The sample has some 220,000 distinct CDR3 sequences, about 11% seen once; the top ten hold about 30%. This specimen was PBMCs, taken before TCRalphabeta/CD19-depleted stem cell transplant. These receptors were taken from a child younger than two with acute myeloid leukemia, due to receive a stem cell transplant. Each CDR3 is given with its conserved first and last residue. D genes are given only for firm matches. Some rows mark clone size as missing; the rest say once, few, many or name a class of expanded clone.

d_gene	abundance	j_gene	v_gene	CDR3aa	CDR3nt
TRBD2	many	TRBJ2-1	TRBV11-3	CASTQQVAGGPKNEQFF	TGTGCCAGCACCCAACAAGTAGCGGGAGGGCCAAAAAATGAGCAGTTCTTC
NA	many	TRBJ2-3	TRBV20-1	CSARVPQAETQYF	TGCAGTGCTAGAGTTCCTCAGGCTGAGACGCAGTATTTT
TRBD1	many	TRBJ1-2	TRBV20-1	CSARRGQYGYTF	TGCAGTGCTAGAAGGGGGCAGTATGGCTACACCTTC
NA	many	TRBJ1-2	TRBV5-5	CASSFGETAYGYTF	TGTGCCAGCAGCTTCGGAGAAACTGCCTATGGCTACACCTTC
TRBD1	many	TRBJ2-7	TRBV13	CASPRQGAAYEQYF	TGTGCCAGCCCCCGACAGGGGGCGGCCTACGAGCAGTACTTC
NA	many	TRBJ1-2	TRBV19	CASNWDRRYYGYTF	TGTGCCAGTAATTGGGACCGCAGATACTATGGCTACACCTTC
NA	NA	TRBJ2-2	TRBV7-3	CASSKTNTGELFF	TGTGCCAGCTCCAAGACGAACACCGGGGAGCTGTTTTTT
NA	many	TRBJ2-5	TRBV10-3	CAIRDAQIQETQYF	TGTGCCATCAGGGACGCTCAAATTCAAGAGACCCAGTACTTC
NA	few	TRBJ2-7	TRBV3-1	CASCPNHRGTYEQYF	TGTGCCTCCTGCCCGAATCATCGGGGAACCTACGAGCAGTACTTC
NA	many	TRBJ1-6	TRBV6-5	CASSYRAGEGSPLHF	TGTGCCAGCAGTTACAGGGCAGGGGAAGGATCACCCCTCCACTTT
TRBD2	many	TRBJ2-1	TRBV7-2	CASSLGGAGSYNEQFF	TGTGCCAGCAGCTTAGGGGGAGCGGGGTCCTACAATGAGCAGTTCTTC
NA	few	TRBJ2-1	TRBV23-1	CASSQYPGPLNRNNEQFF	TGCGCCAGCAGTCAGTACCCGGGGCCTTTGAACAGGAACAATGAGCAGTTCTTC
TRBD2	many	TRBJ2-1	TRBV29-1	CSVGLAGLLSNEQFF	TGCAGCGTTGGACTAGCGGGTCTCCTAAGCAATGAGCAGTTCTTC
TRBD2	many	TRBJ2-7	TRBV4-2	CASSPSLAGFYEQYF	TGTGCCAGCAGCCCATCATTAGCGGGATTCTACGAGCAGTACTTC
NA	many	TRBJ2-1	TRBV4-2	CASSQAGKVPYNEQFF	TGTGCCAGCAGCCAAGCCGGGAAGGTCCCCTACAATGAGCAGTTCTTC
NA	NA	TRBJ1-5	TRBV7-2	CASSLEGVSNQPPHF	TGTGCCAGCAGCTTAGAGGGGGTGAGCAATCAGCCCCCGCATTTT
NA	NA	TRBJ2-3	TRBV7-9	CASSTRKTSTDTQYF	TGTGCCAGCAGCACTAGAAAAACTAGCACAGATACGCAGTATTTT
NA	NA	TRBJ1-2	TRBV4-2	CASSPAFYGYTF	TGTGCCAGCAGCCCCGCCTTCTATGGCTACACCTTC
TRBD2	many	TRBJ2-1	TRBV5-5	CASSFYSGRAYNEQFF	TGTGCCAGCAGCTTTTATAGCGGGAGGGCCTACAATGAGCAGTTCTTC
NA	NA	TRBJ2-1	TRBV5-1	CASSLRGNERFF	TGCGCCAGCAGCTTGCGTGGAAATGAGCGGTTCTTC
TRBD2	few	TRBJ2-3	TRBV12-3/TRBV12-4	CASTSGGAGPDTQYF	TGTGCCAGCACTAGCGGGGGGGCCGGCCCAGATACGCAGTATTTT
NA	few	TRBJ1-6	TRBV5-1	CASSLGRNYNSPLHF	TGCGCCAGCAGCTTGGGTCGGAACTATAATTCACCCCTCCACTTT
TRBD1	many	TRBJ1-5	TRBV28	CASSRGGDGQPQHF	TGTGCCAGCAGCCGAGGGGGCGATGGTCAGCCCCAGCATTTT
TRBD1	many	TRBJ2-1	TRBV5-1	CASSPQTGRGNEQFF	TGCGCCAGCAGCCCTCAGACAGGGAGAGGAAATGAGCAGTTCTTC
NA	many	TRBJ1-1	TRBV12-3/TRBV12-4	CASSPGGRGAFF	TGTGCCAGCAGTCCGGGGGGCAGGGGTGCTTTCTTT
NA	NA	TRBJ1-1	TRBV2	CASSPLGVPNTEAFF	TGTGCCAGCAGCCCTCTAGGAGTACCGAACACTGAAGCTTTCTTT
NA	NA	TRBJ2-2	TRBV6-5	CASSYSAATTGELFF	TGTGCCAGCAGTTACTCGGCGGCTACGACCGGGGAGCTGTTTTTT
NA	many	TRBJ2-2	TRBV5-1	CASSWDRVNTGELFF	TGCGCCAGCAGCTGGGACCGGGTTAACACCGGGGAGCTGTTTTTT
TRBD2	many	TRBJ2-5	TRBV7-9	CASSLAHRGLAGGETQYF	TGTGCCAGCAGCTTAGCCCACCGGGGACTAGCGGGAGGAGAGACCCAGTACTTC
NA	many	TRBJ2-5	TRBV3-1	CASSQNGGETQYF	TGTGCCAGCAGCCAAAACGGGGGAGAGACCCAGTACTTC
NA	many	TRBJ2-3	TRBV18	CASSPLASTDTQYF	TGTGCCAGCTCACCACTTGCTAGCACAGATACGCAGTATTTT
NA	many	TRBJ2-1	TRBV12-3/TRBV12-4	CASSSFNEQFF	TGTGCCAGCAGTTCTTTCAATGAGCAGTTCTTC
NA	NA	TRBJ2-1	TRBV12-3/TRBV12-4	CASSLLGGAQELF	TGTGCCAGCAGTTTATTAGGGGGGGCCCAAGAACTCTTC
TRBD2	NA	TRBJ2-1	TRBV11-3	CASSLDLAGARHNEQFF	TGTGCCAGCAGCTTAGATCTCGCGGGAGCGCGGCACAATGAGCAGTTCTTC
NA	NA	TRBJ2-7	TRBV20-1	CSGGGTRGRSYEQYF	TGCAGCGGGGGCGGGACTCGGGGCCGCTCCTACGAGCAGTACTTC
NA	many	TRBJ2-5	TRBV21-1	CASSKIGQQETQYF	TGTGCCAGCAGCAAAATTGGGCAACAAGAGACCCAGTACTTC
TRBD1	many	TRBJ2-2	TRBV2	CASSENRGGTGELFF	TGTGCCAGCAGTGAGAACAGGGGCGGGACCGGGGAGCTGTTTTTT
NA	many	TRBJ2-3	TRBV7-2	CASSLITTGNTDTQYF	TGTGCCAGCAGCTTAATAACGACAGGCAACACAGATACGCAGTATTTT
NA	NA	TRBJ2-1	TRBV5-1	CASSLELAGREQFF	TGCGCCAGCAGCTTGGAATTAGCAGGGCGCGAGCAGTTCTTC
NA	many	TRBJ1-1	TRBV7-9	CASSLAGGSEAFF	TGTGCCAGCAGCTTAGCTGGTGGATCTGAAGCTTTCTTT
TRBD2	many	TRBJ2-1	TRBV6-2/TRBV6-3	CASSSASGWHEQFF	TGTGCCAGCAGTTCGGCTAGCGGGTGGCATGAGCAGTTCTTC
TRBD1	many	TRBJ1-5	TRBV11-2	CASSAGTAGGQPQHF	TGTGCCAGCTCCGCCGGGACAGCGGGCGGTCAGCCCCAGCATTTT
NA	many	TRBJ1-1	TRBV15	CATSRGQGNTEAFF	TGTGCCACCAGCAGAGGGCAAGGGAACACTGAAGCTTTCTTT
NA	many	TRBJ2-3	TRBV5-5	CASSFQGGGTDTQYF	TGTGCCAGCAGCTTCCAGGGAGGGGGTACAGATACGCAGTATTTT
NA	NA	TRBJ1-6	TRBV7-9	CASSFGRALGSPLHF	TGTGCCAGCAGCTTCGGCAGGGCCTTAGGTTCACCCCTCCACTTT
NA	many	TRBJ2-7	TRBV27	CASSLVQGRGQYF	TGTGCCAGCAGTTTAGTACAGGGAAGGGGGCAGTACTTC
TRBD1	few	TRBJ1-4	TRBV11-3	CASSLRTGNQANEKLFF	TGTGCCAGCAGCCTAAGGACAGGGAATCAAGCTAATGAAAAACTGTTTTTT
NA	many	TRBJ2-1	TRBV5-1	CASSFPAGTLSFYNEQFF	TGCGCCAGCAGCTTCCCGGCTGGGACTTTATCCTTTTACAATGAGCAGTTCTTC
TRBD1	many	TRBJ1-2	TRBV20-1	CSARRTGEYGYTF	TGCAGTGCTCGCCGGACAGGAGAGTATGGCTACACCTTC
NA	many	TRBJ1-2	TRBV4-1	CASSQLPGTYGYTF	TGCGCCAGCAGCCAACTTCCAGGAACATATGGCTACACCTTC
NA	many	TRBJ2-5	TRBV15	CATSDRTGVLYEETQYF	TGTGCCACCAGCGACAGAACTGGTGTTCTATACGAGGAGACCCAGTACTTC
TRBD1	few	TRBJ2-6	TRBV19	CASSRQGVRANVLTF	TGTGCCAGTAGCAGACAGGGAGTAAGGGCCAACGTCCTGACTTTC
NA	many	TRBJ2-3	TRBV12-3/TRBV12-4	CASSLAGQLTDTQYF	TGTGCCAGCAGTTTAGCGGGGCAGCTCACAGATACGCAGTATTTT